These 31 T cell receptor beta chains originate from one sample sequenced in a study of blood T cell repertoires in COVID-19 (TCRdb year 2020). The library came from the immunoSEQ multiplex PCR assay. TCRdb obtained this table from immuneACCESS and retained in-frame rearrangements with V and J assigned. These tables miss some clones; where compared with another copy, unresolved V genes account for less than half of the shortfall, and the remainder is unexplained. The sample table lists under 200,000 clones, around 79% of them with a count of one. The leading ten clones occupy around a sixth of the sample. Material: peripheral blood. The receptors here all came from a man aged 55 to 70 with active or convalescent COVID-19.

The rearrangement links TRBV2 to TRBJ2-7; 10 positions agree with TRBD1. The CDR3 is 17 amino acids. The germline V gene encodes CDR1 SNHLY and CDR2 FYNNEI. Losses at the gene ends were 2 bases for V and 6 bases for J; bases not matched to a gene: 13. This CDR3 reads CASSESPRTGGLGEQYF. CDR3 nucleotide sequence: TGTGCCAGCAGTGAATCCCCTCGGACAGGGGGACTAGGCGAGCAGTACTTC.

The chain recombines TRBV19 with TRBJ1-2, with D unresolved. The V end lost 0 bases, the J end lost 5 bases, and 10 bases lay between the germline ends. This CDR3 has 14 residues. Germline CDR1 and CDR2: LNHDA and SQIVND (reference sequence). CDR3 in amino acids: CASSIDRGTYGYTF. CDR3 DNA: TGTGCCAGTAGTATAGATCGGGGAACTTATGGCTACACCTTC. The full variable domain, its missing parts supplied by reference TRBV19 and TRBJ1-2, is DGGITQSPKYLFRKEGQNVTLSCEQNLNHDAMYWYRQDPGQGLRLIYYSQIVNDFQKGDIAEGYSVSREKKESFPLTVTSAQKNPTAFYLCASSIDRGTYGYTFGSGTRLTVV.

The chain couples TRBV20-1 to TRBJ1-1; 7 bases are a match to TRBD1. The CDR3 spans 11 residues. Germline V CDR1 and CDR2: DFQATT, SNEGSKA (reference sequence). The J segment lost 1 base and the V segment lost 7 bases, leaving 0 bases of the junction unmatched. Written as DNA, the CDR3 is TGCAGTGACAGGGGGAACACTGAAGCTTTCTTT. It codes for CSDRGNTEAFF.

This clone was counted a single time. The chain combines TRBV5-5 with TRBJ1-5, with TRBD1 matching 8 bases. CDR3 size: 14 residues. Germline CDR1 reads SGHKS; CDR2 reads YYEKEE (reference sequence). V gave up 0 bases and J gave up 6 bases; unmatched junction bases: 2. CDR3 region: CASSLAGGSQPQHF. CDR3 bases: TGTGCCAGCAGCTTGGCAGGGGGCAGTCAGCCCCAGCATTTT.

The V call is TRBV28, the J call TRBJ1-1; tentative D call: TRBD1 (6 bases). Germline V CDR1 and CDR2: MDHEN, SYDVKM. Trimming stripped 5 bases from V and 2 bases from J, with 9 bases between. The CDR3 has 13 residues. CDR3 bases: TGTGCCAGCAGTCCGGACAGTAACACTGAAGCTTTCTTT. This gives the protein CASSPDSNTEAFF. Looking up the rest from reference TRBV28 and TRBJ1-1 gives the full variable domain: DVKVTQSSRYLVKRTGEKVFLECVQDMDHENMFWYRQDPGLGLRLIYFSYDVKMKEKGDIPEGYSVSREKKERFSLILESASTNQTSMYLCASSPDSNTEAFFGQGTRLTVV.

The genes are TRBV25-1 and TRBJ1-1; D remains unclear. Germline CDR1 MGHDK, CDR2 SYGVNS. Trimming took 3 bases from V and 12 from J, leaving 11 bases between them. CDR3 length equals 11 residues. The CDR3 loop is CASSDRLATFF. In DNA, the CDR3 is TGTGCCAGCAGTGACCGACTAGCGACTTTCTTT.

CDR3 loop: CASSIRGHFEQYF. The CDR3 DNA reads as TGTGCCAGCAGTATCAGGGGGCACTTCGAGCAGTACTTC. The chain couples TRBV28 to TRBJ2-7; TRBD1 matches 8 bases. Germline V gives CDR1 MDHEN, CDR2 SYDVKM. CDR3 length: 13 residues. V dropped 5 bases and J dropped 6; count of bases not matched to a gene: 6.

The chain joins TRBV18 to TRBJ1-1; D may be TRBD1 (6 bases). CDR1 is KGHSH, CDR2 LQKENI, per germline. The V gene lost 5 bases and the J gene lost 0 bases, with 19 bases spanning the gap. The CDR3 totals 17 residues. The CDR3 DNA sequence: TGTGCCAGCTCATTTATTTCTGGGGGGGGCATGAACACTGAAGCTTTCTTT. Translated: CASSFISGGGMNTEAFF.

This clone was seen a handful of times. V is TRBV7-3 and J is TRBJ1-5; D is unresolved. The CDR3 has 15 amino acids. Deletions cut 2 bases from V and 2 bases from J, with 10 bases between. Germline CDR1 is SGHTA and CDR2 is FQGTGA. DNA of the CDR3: TGTGCCAGCAGCTTAGATGGCGGGGGCAATCAGCCCCAGCATTTT. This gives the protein CASSLDGGGNQPQHF.

CDR3 sequence (DNA): TGTGCCAGCAGCGGGAGCGGCCTTACGCAGTATTTT. Translating it yields CASSGSGLTQYF. J is TRBJ2-3 and V is TRBV7-9; tentatively, D is TRBD2 (5 bases). The CDR3 covers 12 residues. V was trimmed by 5 bases and J by 8 bases, leaving 11 bases between them. Per the germline V gene, CDR1 is SEHNR and CDR2 is FQNEAQ (reference sequence).

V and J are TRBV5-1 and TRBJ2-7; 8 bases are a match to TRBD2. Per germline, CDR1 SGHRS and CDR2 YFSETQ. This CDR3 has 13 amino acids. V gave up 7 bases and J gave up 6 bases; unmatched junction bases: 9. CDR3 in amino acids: CASGITSGVEQYF. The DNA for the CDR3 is TGCGCCAGCGGCATCACTAGCGGCGTCGAGCAGTACTTC. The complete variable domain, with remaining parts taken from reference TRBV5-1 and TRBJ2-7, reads KAGVTQTPRYLIKTRGQQVTLSCSPISGHRSVSWYQQTPGQGLQFLFEYFSETQRNKGNFPGRFSGRQFSNSRSEMNVSTLELGDSALYLCASGITSGVEQYFGPGTRLTVT.

The CDR3 is CASSFLGYPYEQYF. CDR3 sequence (DNA): TGCGCCAGCAGCTTCCTCGGGTATCCCTACGAGCAGTACTTC. This sequence joins TRBV5-1 and TRBJ2-7, with D hard to call. The ends were cut back, 2 bases at V and 2 bases at J, with 11 bases in the middle. Germline lookup yields CDR1 SGHRS and CDR2 YFSETQ. This CDR3 has 14 residues.

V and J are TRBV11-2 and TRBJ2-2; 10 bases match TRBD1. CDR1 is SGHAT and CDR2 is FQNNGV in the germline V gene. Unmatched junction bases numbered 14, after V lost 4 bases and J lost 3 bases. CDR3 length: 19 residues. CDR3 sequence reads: CASSSTGQGTGFDTGELFF. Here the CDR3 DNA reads TGTGCCAGCAGCTCCACGGGACAGGGGACCGGTTTCGACACCGGGGAGCTGTTTTTT.

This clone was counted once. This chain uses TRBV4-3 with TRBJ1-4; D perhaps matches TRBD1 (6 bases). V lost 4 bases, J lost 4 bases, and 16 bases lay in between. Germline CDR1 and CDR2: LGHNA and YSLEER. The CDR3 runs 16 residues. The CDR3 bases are TGCGCCAGCAGCCTGGACAGCTTACCTCTTAATGAAAAACTGTTTTTT. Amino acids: CASSLDSLPLNEKLFF.

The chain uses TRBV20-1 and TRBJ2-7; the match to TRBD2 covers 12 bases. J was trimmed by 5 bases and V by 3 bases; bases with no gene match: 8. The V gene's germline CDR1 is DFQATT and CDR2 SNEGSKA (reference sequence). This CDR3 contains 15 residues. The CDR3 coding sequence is TGCAGTGCTAGTGCTACTAGCGGGAGGCTCAACGAGCAGTACTTC. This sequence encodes CSASATSGRLNEQYF.

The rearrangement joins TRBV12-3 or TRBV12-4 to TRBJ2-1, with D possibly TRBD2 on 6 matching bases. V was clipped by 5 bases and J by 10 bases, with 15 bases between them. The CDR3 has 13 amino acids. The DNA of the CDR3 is TGTGCCAGCAGTCCTAGCGCCGGAAGGGAGCAGTTCTTC. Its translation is CASSPSAGREQFF.

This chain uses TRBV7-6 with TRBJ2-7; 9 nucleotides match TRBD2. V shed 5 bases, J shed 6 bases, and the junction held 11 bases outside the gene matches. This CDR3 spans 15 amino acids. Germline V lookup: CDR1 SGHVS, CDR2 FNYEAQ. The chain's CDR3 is CASSLGGGALSEQYF. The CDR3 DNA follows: TGTGCCAGCAGCCTAGGCGGGGGGGCCTTAAGCGAGCAGTACTTC.

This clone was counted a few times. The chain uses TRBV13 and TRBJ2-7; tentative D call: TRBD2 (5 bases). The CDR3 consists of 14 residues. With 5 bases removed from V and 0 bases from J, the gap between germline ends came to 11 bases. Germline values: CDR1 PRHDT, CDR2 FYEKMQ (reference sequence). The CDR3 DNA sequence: TGTGCCAGCAGCCCCCGACTATCCTCCTACGAGCAGTACTTC. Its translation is CASSPRLSSYEQYF.

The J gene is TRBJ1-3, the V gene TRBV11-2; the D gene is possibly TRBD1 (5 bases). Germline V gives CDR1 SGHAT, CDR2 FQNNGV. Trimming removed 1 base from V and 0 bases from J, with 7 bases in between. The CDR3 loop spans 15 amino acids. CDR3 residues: CASSLGTGSGNTIYF. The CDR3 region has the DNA TGTGCCAGCAGCTTAGGTACAGGCTCTGGAAACACCATATATTTT.

CDR3 sequence reads: CAIGGGRPDTQYF. The CDR3 region has the DNA TGTGCCATCGGCGGGGGGCGCCCAGATACGCAGTATTTT. The J gene is TRBJ2-3, the V gene TRBV10-3; 8 nucleotides line up with TRBD2. V lost 8 bases and J lost 4; bases outside the gene matches: 5. The CDR3 covers 13 residues. The V gene's germline CDR1 is ENHRY and CDR2 SYGVKD.

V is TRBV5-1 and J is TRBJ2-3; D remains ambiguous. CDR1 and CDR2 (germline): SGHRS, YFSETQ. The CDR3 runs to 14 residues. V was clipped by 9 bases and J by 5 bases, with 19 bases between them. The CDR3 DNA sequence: TGCGCCACCCGTCCGGCTACTATCGGAGATACGCAGTATTTT. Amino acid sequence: CATRPATIGDTQYF.

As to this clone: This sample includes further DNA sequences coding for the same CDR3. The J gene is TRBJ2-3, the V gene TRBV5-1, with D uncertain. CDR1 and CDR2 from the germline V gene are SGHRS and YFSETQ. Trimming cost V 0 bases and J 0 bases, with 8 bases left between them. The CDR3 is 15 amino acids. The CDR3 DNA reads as TGCGCCAGCAGCTTGGGCGGAACTAGCACAGATACGCAGTATTTT. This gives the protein CASSLGGTSTDTQYF.

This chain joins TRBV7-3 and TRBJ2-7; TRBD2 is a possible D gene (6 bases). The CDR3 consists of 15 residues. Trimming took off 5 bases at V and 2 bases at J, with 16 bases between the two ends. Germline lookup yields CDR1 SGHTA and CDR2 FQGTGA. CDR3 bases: TGTGCCAGCAGCCTTATACCTTCGGGAGCCTACGAGCAGTACTTC. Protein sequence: CASSLIPSGAYEQYF.

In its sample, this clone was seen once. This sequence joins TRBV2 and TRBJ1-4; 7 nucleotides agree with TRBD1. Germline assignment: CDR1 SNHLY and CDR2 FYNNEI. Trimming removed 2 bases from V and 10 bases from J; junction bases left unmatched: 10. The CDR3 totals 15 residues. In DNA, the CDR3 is TGTGCCAGCAGTGAACAGGGGGTCTTTCAAGGAAAACTGTTTTTT. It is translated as CASSEQGVFQGKLFF.

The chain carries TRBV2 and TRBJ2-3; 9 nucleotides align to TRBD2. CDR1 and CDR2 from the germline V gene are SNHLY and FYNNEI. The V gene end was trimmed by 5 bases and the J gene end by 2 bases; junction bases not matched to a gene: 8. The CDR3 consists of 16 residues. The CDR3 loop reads CASSSQLAGPTDTQYF. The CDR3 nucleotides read TGTGCCAGCAGTTCTCAACTAGCGGGCCCCACAGATACGCAGTATTTT.

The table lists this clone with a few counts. The CDR3 DNA follows: TGTGCCAGCTCCCGTCAACAGGGGTTGGGTAATTCACCCCTCCACTTT. This encodes CASSRQQGLGNSPLHF. The chain links TRBV18 to TRBJ1-6; TRBD1 matches at 7 bases. The length of the CDR3 is 16 residues. V dropped 6 bases and J dropped 6; count of bases not matched to a gene: 11. Germline V gene data show CDR1 as KGHSH and CDR2 as LQKENI.

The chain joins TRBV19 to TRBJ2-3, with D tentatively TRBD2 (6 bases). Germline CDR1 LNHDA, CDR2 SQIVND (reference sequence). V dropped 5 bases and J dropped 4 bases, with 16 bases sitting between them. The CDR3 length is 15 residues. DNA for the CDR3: TGTGCCAGTAGTGGCCCTGGGGGAGGCGCAGATACGCAGTATTTT. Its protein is CASSGPGGGADTQYF.

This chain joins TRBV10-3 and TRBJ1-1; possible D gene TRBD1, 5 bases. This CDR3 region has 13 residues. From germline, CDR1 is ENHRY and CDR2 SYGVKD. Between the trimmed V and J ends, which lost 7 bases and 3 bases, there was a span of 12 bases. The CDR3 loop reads CAINGGLDTEAFF. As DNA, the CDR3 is TGTGCCATCAACGGGGGGTTGGACACTGAAGCTTTCTTT.

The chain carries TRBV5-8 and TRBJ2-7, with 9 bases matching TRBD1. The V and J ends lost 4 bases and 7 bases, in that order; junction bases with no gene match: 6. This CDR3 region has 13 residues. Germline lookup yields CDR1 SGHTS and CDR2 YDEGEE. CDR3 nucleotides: TGTGCCAGCAGCCCGGGACAGGGCTTTGAGCAGTACTTC. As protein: CASSPGQGFEQYF.

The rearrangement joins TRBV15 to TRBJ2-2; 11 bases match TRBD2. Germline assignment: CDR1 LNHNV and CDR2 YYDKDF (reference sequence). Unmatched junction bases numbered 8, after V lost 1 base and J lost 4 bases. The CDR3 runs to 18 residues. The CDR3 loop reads CATSRGPNLAGGTGELFF. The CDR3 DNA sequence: TGTGCCACCAGCAGAGGTCCGAACCTAGCGGGAGGCACCGGGGAGCTGTTTTTT. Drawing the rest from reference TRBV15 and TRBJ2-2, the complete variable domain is DAMVIQNPRYQVTQFGKPVTLSCSQTLNHNVMYWYQQKSSQAPKLLFHYYDKDFNNEADTPDNFQSRRPNTSFCFLDIRSPGLGDTAMYLCATSRGPNLAGGTGELFFGEGSRLTVL.

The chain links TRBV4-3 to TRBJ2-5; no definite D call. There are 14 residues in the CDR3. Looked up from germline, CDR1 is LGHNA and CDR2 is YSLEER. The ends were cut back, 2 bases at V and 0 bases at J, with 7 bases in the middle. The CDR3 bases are TGCGCCAGCAGCCAATTTCCGGACCAAGAGACCCAGTACTTC. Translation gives CASSQFPDQETQYF.